Listed below are T cell receptor beta chains from one sample, sequenced in a study of T cell repertoires in cytomegalovirus infection. Their target antigens are unknown. TCRdb redid the calling of the reads with MiXCR, one entry per CDR3 protein. This sample has hundreds of thousands of distinct CDR3 sequences, with more than 30% found just once. The sample in question was cultured PBMCs, obtained from culture after CMV antigen stimulation. The receptor set was obtained from a human donor in good health (CMV status not recorded). Some clones in this sample may be carry-over from other donors' samples. The CDR3 runs from the conserved cysteine through the conserved F or W. D genes are given only for firm matches. Some rows mark clone size as missing; the rest say once, few, many or name a class of expanded clone.

V	J	D	length	size	CDR3	DNA
TRBV11-3	TRBJ2-5	.	14	.	CASSLYTLKETQYF	TGTGCCAGCAGCTTGTACACCTTAAAAGAGACCCAGTACTTC
TRBV6-6	TRBJ2-5	.	11	few	CASSAGTRQYF	TGTGCCAGCAGTGCCGGGACAAGGCAGTACTTC
TRBV27	TRBJ2-3	TRBD1	14	.	CASSFWTGVDTQYF	TGTGCCAGCAGTTTTTGGACAGGGGTAGATACGCAGTATTTT
TRBV7-2	TRBJ1-1	.	12	many	CASSSTALRAFF	TGTGCCAGCAGCTCGACAGCCCTGAGGGCTTTCTTT
TRBV11-3	TRBJ2-1	TRBD2	15	few	CASSFQLAGPNEQFF	TGTGCCAGCAGCTTTCAGCTAGCGGGGCCCAATGAGCAGTTCTTC
TRBV19	TRBJ1-5	TRBD1	15	.	CASSLRDSRNQPQHF	TGTGCCAGTTCCCTCCGGGACAGCCGGAATCAGCCCCAGCATTTT
TRBV7-9	TRBJ1-4	.	14	.	CASSRGPKNEKLFF	TGTGCCAGCAGCCGAGGACCGAAAAATGAAAAACTGTTTTTT
TRBV12-3/TRBV12-4	TRBJ2-3	TRBD2	17	many	CASSPGVAGGSTDTQYF	TGTGCCAGCAGCCCTGGGGTAGCGGGAGGAAGCACAGATACGCAGTATTTT
TRBV6-8	TRBJ2-1	.	14	.	CASSPYGGVGEQFF	TGTGCCAGCAGCCCCTACGGCGGGGTAGGTGAGCAGTTCTTC
TRBV18	TRBJ1-2	.	13	.	CASSESRDYGYTF	TGTGCCAGCTCAGAGTCCAGGGATTATGGCTACACCTTC
TRBV24-1	TRBJ2-3	.	16	.	CATSDLIGDVGDTQYF	TGTGCCACCAGTGATCTCATTGGCGATGTTGGAGATACGCAGTATTTT
TRBV6-2/TRBV6-3	TRBJ2-1	.	16	.	CASSYHPGTKYNEQFF	TGTGCCAGCAGTTATCATCCCGGGACCAAATACAATGAGCAGTTCTTC
TRBV4-2	TRBJ2-3	.	15	.	CASSQVTRGADTQYF	TGTGCCAGCAGCCAGGTGACTAGAGGCGCAGATACGCAGTATTTT
TRBV7-9	TRBJ2-2	.	18	.	CASSLSRFSASNTGELFF	TGTGCCAGCAGCTTATCGAGGTTTAGCGCCTCGAACACCGGGGAGCTGTTTTTT
TRBV5-1	TRBJ2-2	.	14	once	CASSLDGGPGELFF	TGCGCCAGCAGCTTGGACGGGGGCCCCGGGGAGCTGTTTTTT
TRBV20-1	TRBJ2-5	TRBD2	13	.	CSARTSGRETQYF	TGCAGTGCTAGGACTAGCGGGAGGGAGACCCAGTACTTC
TRBV7-8	TRBJ1-2	TRBD1	14	.	CASSYRGIEYGYTF	TGTGCCAGCAGCTACAGGGGAATCGAGTATGGCTACACCTTC
TRBV25-1	TRBJ2-7	TRBD2	16	.	CASSEYERESPNEQYF	TGTGCCAGCAGTGAATATGAGCGGGAGTCCCCCAACGAGCAGTACTTC
TRBV7-9	TRBJ2-3	TRBD2	15	many	CASSSSGGSTDTQYF	TGTGCCAGCAGCTCTAGCGGGGGAAGCACAGATACGCAGTATTTT
TRBV7-9	TRBJ1-6	.	16	.	CASSFTTSSYNSPLHF	TGTGCCAGCAGCTTTACAACGAGCTCCTATAATTCACCCCTCCACTTT
TRBV19	TRBJ2-6	.	15	few	CASTLGSSGANVLTF	TGTGCCAGTACCCTAGGATCTTCTGGGGCCAACGTCCTGACTTTC
TRBV29-1	TRBJ2-6	TRBD1	16	.	CSARQGASSGANVLTF	TGCAGCGCCAGACAGGGGGCCAGTTCCGGGGCCAACGTCCTGACTTTC
TRBV7-9	TRBJ1-1	.	14	.	CASSWTDMNTEAFF	TGTGCCAGCTCCTGGACTGACATGAACACTGAAGCTTTCTTT
TRBV7-9	TRBJ2-3	TRBD2	17	.	CASSLWPSGRGTDTQYF	TGTGCCAGCAGCTTATGGCCTAGCGGGAGGGGCACAGATACGCAGTATTTT
TRBV5-4	TRBJ1-4	.	13	few	CASSLGAGEKLFF	TGTGCCAGCAGCTTGGGTGCGGGTGAAAAACTGTTTTTT
TRBV7-9	TRBJ2-7	.	14	.	CASSFGSTNDEQYF	TGTGCCAGCAGCTTCGGGAGTACGAACGACGAGCAGTACTTC
TRBV5-1	TRBJ2-5	.	14	once	CASSFLTRQETQYF	TGCGCCAGCAGCTTTCTGACGCGGCAAGAGACCCAGTACTTC
TRBV7-2	TRBJ2-7	TRBD2	15	few	CASSPRLRESVEQYF	TGTGCCAGCAGCCCACGTTTGCGGGAGTCAGTCGAGCAGTACTTC
TRBV28	TRBJ1-5	.	14	.	CASTKGGGWQPQHF	TGTGCCAGCACCAAGGGAGGGGGTTGGCAGCCCCAGCATTTT
TRBV6-2/TRBV6-3	TRBJ1-5	TRBD1	15	.	CASNPDRGFDQPQHF	TGTGCCAGCAACCCTGACAGGGGGTTCGATCAGCCCCAGCATTTT